The 21 T cell receptor beta chains reported below all come from one sample, sequenced in a study of type 1 regulatory T cells. These receptors have no identified antigens. From the reads, TCRdb called clonotypes with MiXCR, one entry per CDR3 protein. The sample includes 55,000 to 65,000 distinct CDR3 sequences, 60% to 65% seen only once; the top ten take approximately 2%. The specimen was cultured non-Tr1 T cells, either the whole culture or a sorted T cell fraction (not recorded which). The receptor source for this set is a human donor in good health.

The chain uses TRBV5-1 and TRBJ1-2; D may be TRBD1 (6 bases). This CDR3 is built from 14 residues. Germline lookup yields CDR1 SGHRS and CDR2 YFSETQ. V shed 4 bases and J shed 7 bases, with 17 bases lying between them. The CDR3 sequence: CASSGPTGLAGYTF. The CDR3 DNA reads as TGCGCCAGCAGCGGACCCACAGGGTTGGCTGGCTACACCTTC.

The V gene is TRBV29-1, the J gene TRBJ1-2, with D possibly matching TRBD1 (6 bases). CDR1 and CDR2 from the germline V gene are SQVTM and ANQGSEA. V was cut by 4 bases and J by 7 bases, with 7 bases left in between. CDR3 length: 10 residues. CDR3: CSVAGAGYTF. CDR3 coding DNA: TGCAGCGTTGCAGGGGCTGGCTACACCTTC.

The chain joins TRBV11-2 to TRBJ2-3; 8 bases agree with TRBD2. Germline CDR1 and CDR2: SGHAT and FQNNGV. Trimming removed 1 base from V and 1 base from J; junction bases left unmatched: 4. CDR3 length: 16 residues. This chain's CDR3 is CASSLGILAGTDTQYF. CDR3 DNA: TGTGCCAGCAGCTTAGGGATACTAGCGGGCACAGATACGCAGTATTTT.

For the CDR3, the DNA is TGTGCCAGCAGCTTGTCTCTACGGGAGGGCTACAATGAGCAGTTCTTC. It specifies CASSLSLREGYNEQFF. The chain couples TRBV7-9 to TRBJ2-1, with TRBD2 matching 8 bases. This CDR3 is 16 amino acids long. CDR1 SEHNR and CDR2 FQNEAQ come from the germline V gene (reference sequence). With 3 bases clipped from V and 3 bases from J, the junction kept 7 bases outside the gene matches.

This clonotype is a singleton in its sample. V gene TRBV19 combines with J gene TRBJ2-5; D is perhaps TRBD2 (6 bases). V was pared by 2 bases and J by 5 bases, with 12 bases between. The germline CDR1 and CDR2 sequences are LNHDA and SQIVND (reference sequence). The CDR3 has 14 residues. The CDR3 bases are TGTGCCAGTAGTATACAGGGTGCGGGGGAGACCCAGTACTTC. The encoded protein is CASSIQGAGETQYF.

CDR3 DNA sequence: TGTGCCACCTCGCGAGGCAATCAGCCCCAGCATTTT. This sequence encodes CATSRGNQPQHF. The chain links TRBV24-1 to TRBJ1-5; D call uncertain. CDR1 KGHDR and CDR2 SFDVKD come from the germline V gene. CDR3 size: 12 residues. Trimming cost V 9 bases and J 2 bases, with 7 bases left between them.

This clonotype was recorded a few times. The chain is built from TRBV2 and TRBJ2-2; D is possibly TRBD1 (6 bases). The CDR3 is made up of 15 amino acids. Trimming pared 6 bases from V and 0 bases from J, leaving 11 bases between. CDR1 and CDR2 from the germline V gene are SNHLY and FYNNEI. The chain's CDR3 is CASREQGANTGELFF. DNA of the CDR3: TGTGCCAGCAGAGAACAGGGAGCGAACACCGGGGAGCTGTTTTTT.

The chain is built from TRBV19 and TRBJ2-7; 8 bases map to TRBD1. V shed 5 bases, J shed 3 bases, and the junction held 9 bases outside the gene matches. The germline CDR1 and CDR2 sequences are LNHDA and SQIVND (reference sequence). This CDR3 is built from 15 residues. CDR3 loop: CASSAGQGAFYEQYF. CDR3 sequence (DNA): TGTGCCAGTAGTGCCGGACAGGGTGCCTTCTACGAGCAGTACTTC.

The chain is built from TRBV5-1 and TRBJ2-1; D is ambiguous. The CDR3 covers 13 residues. V was clipped by 2 bases and J by 6 bases, with 9 bases between them. Germline CDR1 SGHRS, CDR2 YFSETQ. The CDR3, as DNA: TGCGCCAGCAGCTTTATGACTTTCAATGAGCAGTTCTTC. Its protein product is CASSFMTFNEQFF. Full variable domain (outside the CDR3, taken from reference TRBV5-1 and TRBJ2-1): KAGVTQTPRYLIKTRGQQVTLSCSPISGHRSVSWYQQTPGQGLQFLFEYFSETQRNKGNFPGRFSGRQFSNSRSEMNVSTLELGDSALYLCASSFMTFNEQFFGPGTRLTVL.

The chain has TRBV6-2 or TRBV6-3 and TRBJ1-2; D is unclear. The V gene lost 3 bases and the J gene lost 6 bases, with 11 bases spanning the gap. CDR1 is MNHEY and CDR2 is SVGEGT in the germline V gene. This CDR3 comprises 13 residues. The CDR3 coding sequence is TGTGCCAGCAGTTATGCAGGTATCAATGGCTACACCTTC. This encodes CASSYAGINGYTF.

This rearrangement joins TRBV5-1 to TRBJ1-3, with D perhaps TRBD1 (5 bases). The CDR3 is made up of 16 amino acids. CDR1 and CDR2 (germline): SGHRS, YFSETQ. The V end was cut by 4 bases, the J end by 0 bases, with 14 bases between. In DNA form, the CDR3 reads TGCGCCAGCAGCCTACATGGGACCAACTCTGGAAACACCATATATTTT. Its translation is CASSLHGTNSGNTIYF.

This clonotype was detected a few times. The gene calls are TRBV19 and TRBJ1-1; D is undetermined. There are 13 residues in the CDR3. V lost 10 bases to trimming and J lost 1 base, with 13 bases between them. Germline values: CDR1 LNHDA, CDR2 SQIVND (reference sequence). The CDR3 reads CATRHSTNTEAFF. DNA for the CDR3: TGTGCCACTCGACACTCGACGAACACTGAAGCTTTCTTT.

V usage is TRBV6-6 and J usage is TRBJ2-7; D is unresolved. Looked up from germline, CDR1 is MNHNY and CDR2 is SVGAGI (reference sequence). The ends were cut back, 7 bases at V and 0 bases at J, with 7 bases in the middle. The CDR3 sequence is 12 residues long. In nucleotides, the CDR3 is TGTGCCAGCATTGGCAGCTCCTACGAGCAGTACTTC. It specifies CASIGSSYEQYF.

This rearrangement joins TRBV3-1 to TRBJ2-2; D gene uncertain. V gave up 1 base and J gave up 6 bases, with 0 bases separating them. The CDR3 totals 11 residues. Germline V gene lookup returns CDR1 LGHDT and CDR2 YNNKEL (reference sequence). The CDR3 loop is CASSQAGELFF. CDR3 DNA: TGTGCCAGCAGCCAAGCCGGGGAGCTGTTTTTT.

The chain recombines TRBV5-1 with TRBJ1-1; no definite D call. Trimming pared 1 base from V and 5 bases from J, leaving 9 bases between. Germline values: CDR1 SGHRS, CDR2 YFSETQ. The CDR3 is 13 amino acids. The CDR3 reads CASSLMAETEAFF. CDR3 DNA sequence: TGCGCCAGCAGCTTGATGGCGGAGACTGAAGCTTTCTTT.

The chain has TRBV7-3 and TRBJ2-1; 9 bases match TRBD2. CDR1 and CDR2 from the germline V gene are SGHTA and FQGTGA. The CDR3 runs to 16 residues. Trimming at V came to 5 bases and at J to 9 bases, leaving 14 bases not matched to a gene. The CDR3 sequence is CASSALPGLAGIEQFF. In DNA form, the CDR3 reads TGTGCCAGCAGCGCCTTACCGGGACTAGCTGGTATTGAGCAGTTCTTC.

The chain combines TRBV4-3 with TRBJ2-1; a possible D gene is TRBD2 (6 bases). CDR3 length equals 14 residues. Trimming took 5 bases from V and 7 from J, leaving 15 bases between them. Germline V gives CDR1 LGHNA, CDR2 YSLEER. CDR3 nucleotide sequence: TGCGCCAGCAGCAAGGGCGGGATAAGAAATGAGCAGTTCTTC. Amino acids: CASSKGGIRNEQFF.

J is TRBJ2-5 and V is TRBV7-2; 7 positions agree with TRBD1. CDR3 length: 13 amino acids. Looked up from germline, CDR1 is SGHTA and CDR2 is FQGNSA. Germline trimming cut 5 bases from V and 2 bases from J; bases unmatched to any gene: 2. CDR3 region: CASSMGQQETQYF. The CDR3 DNA reads as TGTGCCAGCAGCATGGGACAGCAAGAGACCCAGTACTTC.

The rearrangement joins TRBV4-3 to TRBJ1-6, with D unresolved. Trimming left V 0 bases short and J 10 bases short, with 13 bases between. The CDR3 runs to 15 residues. The germline V gene has CDR1 LGHNA and CDR2 YSLEER. CDR3 protein: CASSQDPGRESPLHF. The DNA of the CDR3 is TGCGCCAGCAGCCAAGATCCGGGAAGGGAGTCACCCCTCCACTTT.

This clonotype came up a few times. V usage is TRBV7-3 and J usage is TRBJ2-3, with 12 bases matching TRBD2. The CDR3 is made up of 18 amino acids. Germline assignment: CDR1 SGHTA and CDR2 FQGTGA. V lost 4 bases to trimming and J lost 4 bases; unmatched junction nucleotides: 12. Here the CDR3 reads CASSSPPLAGGLPDTQYF. The CDR3 bases are TGTGCCAGCAGCTCTCCGCCCCTAGCGGGAGGGCTGCCAGATACGCAGTATTTT.

The chain recombines TRBV15 with TRBJ1-1; D is unclear. Germline V CDR1 and CDR2: LNHNV, YYDKDF (reference sequence). V was trimmed by 0 bases and J by 1 base, leaving 9 bases between them. The length of the CDR3 is 15 residues. Here the CDR3 DNA reads TGTGCCACCAGCAGAGATCTTAGGACGAACACTGAAGCTTTCTTT. This gives the protein CATSRDLRTNTEAFF.